The 15 T cell receptor beta chains reported below all come from one sample, sequenced in a study of T cells after yellow fever vaccination (dated by TCRdb to between 2019 and 2020). The library was made by 5' RACE. Instrument on record: Illumina HiSeq 2500. TCRdb cleaned the public reads at Q25 with fastp, built clones with MiXCR and kept in-frame beta chains. Each record represents a unique CDR3 protein, reported with the most common genes and DNA among its rows. The table for this sample lists 450,000 to 650,000 distinct CDR3 sequences; 21% of them were counted only once. The top ten clonotypes cover less than 20% of the sample. This specimen's treatment or condition label, interpreted: live attenuated yellow fever vaccine strain. The material was PBMCs, obtained approximately 22 days after the first yellow fever vaccination. The receptor source for this set is a man younger than 35 who received the YFV17D yellow fever vaccine.

The CDR3 DNA follows: TGTGCCAGCAGCTCTAGACAGGACAACACTGAAGCTTTCTTT. Translating gives CASSSRQDNTEAFF. The J gene is TRBJ1-1, the V gene TRBV9; TRBD1 is a possible D gene (6 bases). The CDR3 has 14 amino acids. From germline, CDR1 is SGDLS and CDR2 YYNGEE. Trimming removed 4 bases at V and 2 bases at J, with 12 bases between.

The V and J genes are TRBV12-3 or TRBV12-4 and TRBJ1-1, with D possibly matching TRBD1 (5 bases). Trimming removed 5 bases from V and 11 bases from J, with 15 bases in between. This CDR3 comprises 12 residues. CDR3 DNA sequence: TGTGCCAGCAGTCCCGATCCCGGGGGTGCTTTCTTT. The encoded protein is CASSPDPGGAFF.

The J gene is TRBJ2-7, the V gene TRBV9; D gene uncertain. The CDR3 length is 13 residues. Looked up from germline, CDR1 is SGDLS and CDR2 is YYNGEE. With 0 bases removed from V and 6 bases from J, the gap between germline ends came to 10 bases. CDR3 DNA: TGTGCCAGCAGCGTAGAGACAAAGAGCGAGCAGTACTTC. Amino acid sequence: CASSVETKSEQYF.

V usage is TRBV7-2 and J usage is TRBJ1-1; D remains unclear. V lost 2 bases and J 1 base, leaving 11 bases between the germline ends. The CDR3 sequence is 15 residues long. Germline V lookup: CDR1 SGHTA, CDR2 FQGNSA. The CDR3 loop is CASSLMGLGNTEAFF. CDR3 coding DNA: TGTGCCAGCAGCTTAATGGGGTTGGGGAACACTGAAGCTTTCTTT.

The V and J genes are TRBV5-4 and TRBJ2-3; D possibly corresponds to TRBD1 (5 bases). The CDR3 extends over 13 amino acids. V lost 9 bases and J 0 bases, leaving 11 bases between the germline ends. Per germline, CDR1 SGHNT and CDR2 YYREEE (reference sequence). In DNA, the CDR3 is TGTGCCATAACGACAGCTAGCACAGATACGCAGTATTTT. It yields the protein CAITTASTDTQYF.

The J gene is TRBJ1-1, the V gene TRBV11-2; D unresolved. Germline V gene data show CDR1 as SGHAT and CDR2 as FQNNGV. This CDR3 has 18 amino acids. The V end lost 0 bases, the J end lost 0 bases, and 17 bases lay between the germline ends. The CDR3 nucleotides are TGTGCCAGCAGCTTAGACTTTCCAGGAGCGGTTATGAACACTGAAGCTTTCTTT. Translation: CASSLDFPGAVMNTEAFF.

J is TRBJ2-3 and V is TRBV7-2, with 7 positions matching TRBD1. The germline CDR1 and CDR2 sequences are SGHTA and FQGNSA. The ends lost 5 bases at V and 10 bases at J; junction bases unmatched: 6. The length of the CDR3 is 12 residues. CDR3 nucleotides: TGTGCCAGCAGCCCACCGGGACAGCCGCAGTATTTT. This gives the protein CASSPPGQPQYF.

The chain uses TRBV5-6 and TRBJ2-3; D remains ambiguous. Germline CDR1 SGHDT, CDR2 YYEEEE. The V end was cut by 4 bases, the J end by 11 bases, with 14 bases between. The CDR3 covers 12 residues. CDR3 sequence: CASSPVGMGQYF. DNA of the CDR3: TGTGCCAGCAGCCCCGTAGGGATGGGGCAGTATTTT.

This clonotype was counted between two and nine times. The gene calls are TRBV20-1 and TRBJ2-3; tentatively, D is TRBD2 (6 bases). The CDR3 has 13 residues. CDR1 and CDR2 (germline): DFQATT, SNEGSKA (reference sequence). Trimming cost V 6 bases and J 4 bases, with 14 bases left between them. The CDR3 reads CSASLAAPDTQYF. The CDR3 DNA reads TGCAGTGCATCTTTAGCGGCCCCAGATACGCAGTATTTT.

There are a few counts of this clonotype. V and J are TRBV20-1 and TRBJ2-5; 8 bases map to TRBD2. The length of the CDR3 is 13 residues. The junction had 6 bases not matched to a gene; V was cut back by 4 bases and J by 5 bases. Looked up from germline, CDR1 is DFQATT and CDR2 is SNEGSKA (reference sequence). CDR3 in amino acids: CSAIRGGLETQYF. In DNA form, the CDR3 reads TGCAGTGCTATCCGGGGGGGCCTGGAGACCCAGTACTTC.

This chain connects TRBV24-1 to TRBJ2-1, with 8 bases lining up with TRBD2. Germline trimming cut 3 bases from V and 0 bases from J; bases unmatched to any gene: 3. This CDR3 contains 16 residues. Germline loops: CDR1 KGHDR, CDR2 SFDVKD. The CDR3: CATSDTGGSSYNEQFF. The CDR3, as DNA: TGTGCCACCAGTGATACGGGGGGGAGCTCCTACAATGAGCAGTTCTTC.

V usage is TRBV6-2 or TRBV6-3 and J usage is TRBJ1-1; D ambiguous. Trimming left V 6 bases short and J 5 bases short, with 13 bases between. The germline gives CDR1 MNHEY, CDR2 SVGEGT. The CDR3 has 13 amino acids. The CDR3 sequence: CASRRVGVTEAFF. As DNA, the CDR3 is TGTGCCAGCAGACGGGTTGGGGTGACTGAAGCTTTCTTT.

The rearrangement joins TRBV7-6 to TRBJ2-7, with 7 bases fitting TRBD1. V lost 4 bases, J lost 3 bases, and 9 bases stayed unmatched. The CDR3 covers 15 residues. Germline V CDR1 and CDR2: SGHVS, FNYEAQ. The CDR3 here is CASSSNRGAIYEQYF. As DNA, the CDR3 is TGTGCCAGCAGCTCCAACAGGGGCGCCATCTACGAGCAGTACTTC.

This clonotype was observed a few times. V and J are TRBV7-3 and TRBJ2-1; 7 nucleotides line up with TRBD1. V shed 5 bases and J 4 bases; nucleotides not matched to a gene: 5. The CDR3 sequence is 14 residues long. Germline loops: CDR1 SGHTA, CDR2 FQGTGA. The chain's CDR3 is CASSATGDYNEQFF. The CDR3, as DNA: TGTGCCAGCAGCGCCACAGGGGATTACAATGAGCAGTTCTTC.

The chain employs TRBV4-3 and TRBJ1-3; 11 positions agree with TRBD1. Germline V CDR1 and CDR2: LGHNA, YSLEER. This CDR3 comprises 18 residues. Unmatched junction bases numbered 7, after V lost 0 bases and J lost 3 bases. The CDR3 loop is CASSQDLGTGGGGNTIYF. CDR3 nucleotides: TGCGCCAGCAGCCAAGATCTTGGGACAGGGGGTGGTGGAAACACCATATATTTT.